This is a list of T cell receptor beta chains from one sample in a study of CD8+ T cells in alopecia areata. TCRdb's table, derived via immunoSEQ multiplex PCR, lists solely in-frame clones and lacks some. The sample consists of 150,000 or so clones, around 47% of them appearing once. The sample comprised CD4+ T cells sorted from blood. These TCRs come from a human donor with alopecia areata. Each CDR3 is given with its conserved first and last residue. The D gene is left open where the match is weak. For some rows the clone size is stated as once, few or many, or as a class when expanded; others skip it.

len: 16; abundance: few; d_gene: .; v_gene: TRBV19; j_gene: TRBJ1-5; CDR3aa: CASTPKSAGWDQPQHF; CDR3nt: TGTGCCAGTACCCCAAAGTCGGCAGGGTGGGATCAGCCCCAGCATTTT
len: 16; abundance: once; d_gene: TRBD2; v_gene: TRBV6-1; j_gene: TRBJ2-5; CDR3aa: CASSDQLAGGALTQYF; CDR3nt: TGTGCCAGCAGTGACCAACTAGCGGGAGGGGCATTGACCCAGTACTTC
len: 13; abundance: .; d_gene: .; v_gene: TRBV19; j_gene: TRBJ1-5; CDR3aa: CASTGRGNQPQHF; CDR3nt: TGTGCCAGTACCGGAAGAGGGAATCAGCCCCAGCATTTT
len: 14; abundance: .; d_gene: .; v_gene: TRBV4-1; j_gene: TRBJ2-7; CDR3aa: CASTKEGYSYEQYF; CDR3nt: TGCGCCAGCACAAAAGAGGGATACTCCTACGAGCAGTACTTC
len: 15; abundance: few; d_gene: .; v_gene: TRBV6-5; j_gene: TRBJ2-7; CDR3aa: CASRSPRVLLDEQYF; CDR3nt: TGTGCCAGCAGGTCCCCCCGGGTCCTCCTGGACGAGCAGTACTTC
len: 12; abundance: .; d_gene: .; v_gene: TRBV15; j_gene: TRBJ2-7; CDR3aa: CATSREQGPRYF; CDR3nt: TGTGCCACCAGCAGAGAACAGGGACCGCGGTACTTC
len: 15; abundance: .; d_gene: .; v_gene: TRBV5-1; j_gene: TRBJ2-7; CDR3aa: CASSPGRMVRYEQYF; CDR3nt: TGCGCCAGCAGCCCTGGGAGGATGGTTCGCTACGAGCAGTACTTC
len: 12; abundance: few; d_gene: TRBD1; v_gene: TRBV29-1; j_gene: TRBJ2-7; CDR3aa: CSIRTGPYEQYF; CDR3nt: TGCAGCATCCGGACAGGGCCCTACGAGCAGTACTTC
len: 15; abundance: .; d_gene: .; v_gene: TRBV7-9; j_gene: TRBJ1-2; CDR3aa: CASSPSLGANYGYTF; CDR3nt: TGTGCCAGCAGCCCATCCTTGGGAGCTAACTATGGCTACACCTTC
len: 14; abundance: few; d_gene: .; v_gene: TRBV7-9; j_gene: TRBJ1-2; CDR3aa: CASSPAGTVYGYTF; CDR3nt: TGTGCCAGCAGCCCCGCCGGGACGGTCTATGGCTACACCTTC
len: 18; abundance: .; d_gene: TRBD2; v_gene: TRBV5-4; j_gene: TRBJ2-1; CDR3aa: CASSLGPASGRLTNEQFF; CDR3nt: TGTGCCAGCAGCTTGGGTCCGGCTAGCGGGAGACTAACAAATGAGCAGTTCTTC
len: 14; abundance: .; d_gene: .; v_gene: TRBV5-1; j_gene: TRBJ2-6; CDR3aa: CASSLDSGANVLTF; CDR3nt: TGCGCCAGCAGCCTAGACTCTGGGGCCAACGTCCTGACTTTC
len: 13; abundance: few; d_gene: TRBD1; v_gene: TRBV29-1; j_gene: TRBJ2-3; CDR3aa: CSATTGEKDTQYF; CDR3nt: TGCAGCGCTACGACAGGGGAGAAAGATACGCAGTATTTT
len: 11; abundance: .; d_gene: .; v_gene: TRBV6-5; j_gene: TRBJ2-5; CDR3aa: CASSQQGTQYF; CDR3nt: TGTGCCAGCAGTCAGCAGGGGACCCAGTACTTC
len: 14; abundance: .; d_gene: .; v_gene: TRBV18; j_gene: TRBJ2-1; CDR3aa: CASSPPNQASKQFF; CDR3nt: TGTGCCAGCTCACCACCAAATCAAGCGAGCAAGCAGTTCTTC
len: 13; abundance: .; d_gene: .; v_gene: TRBV2; j_gene: TRBJ2-3; CDR3aa: CASSERGADTQYF; CDR3nt: TGTGCCAGCAGTGAGCGAGGGGCGGATACGCAGTATTTT
len: 11; abundance: .; d_gene: .; v_gene: TRBV28; j_gene: TRBJ2-7; CDR3aa: CASSLSREQYF; CDR3nt: TGTGCCAGCAGTCTTAGCCGCGAGCAGTACTTC
len: 16; abundance: .; d_gene: TRBD2; v_gene: TRBV4-2; j_gene: TRBJ2-7; CDR3aa: CASSQGVQRDSYEQYF; CDR3nt: TGTGCCAGCAGCCAAGGTGTCCAGCGGGACTCCTACGAGCAGTACTTC
len: 13; abundance: few; d_gene: .; v_gene: TRBV19; j_gene: TRBJ2-1; CDR3aa: CASTGRAENEQFF; CDR3nt: TGTGCCAGTACCGGGAGAGCGGAAAATGAGCAGTTCTTC
len: 11; abundance: .; d_gene: .; v_gene: TRBV5-1; j_gene: TRBJ2-1; CDR3aa: CASAGFHEQFF; CDR3nt: TGCGCCAGCGCAGGCTTTCATGAGCAGTTCTTC
len: 13; abundance: .; d_gene: .; v_gene: TRBV7-9; j_gene: TRBJ2-2; CDR3aa: CASSPDFTGELFF; CDR3nt: TGTGCCAGCAGCCCCGACTTCACCGGGGAGCTGTTTTTT
len: 14; abundance: .; d_gene: TRBD1; v_gene: TRBV6-1; j_gene: TRBJ2-6; CDR3aa: CASSTGAGANVLTF; CDR3nt: TGTGCCAGCAGTACAGGGGCTGGGGCCAACGTCCTGACTTTC
len: 11; abundance: .; d_gene: TRBD1; v_gene: TRBV27; j_gene: TRBJ2-7; CDR3aa: CASSIQGAWYF; CDR3nt: TGTGCCAGCAGTATACAGGGGGCTTGGTACTTC
len: 13; abundance: few; d_gene: .; v_gene: TRBV7-9; j_gene: TRBJ2-7; CDR3aa: CASSDEVDYEQYF; CDR3nt: TGTGCCAGCAGCGACGAAGTTGACTACGAGCAGTACTTC
len: 13; abundance: few; d_gene: .; v_gene: TRBV6-5; j_gene: TRBJ2-1; CDR3aa: CASSPGLEREQFF; CDR3nt: TGTGCCAGCAGTCCCGGTCTTGAGCGTGAGCAGTTCTTC
len: 15; abundance: .; d_gene: .; v_gene: TRBV2; j_gene: TRBJ2-4; CDR3aa: CASEGGGTRKNIQYF; CDR3nt: TGTGCCAGCGAAGGCGGAGGGACGAGGAAAAACATTCAGTACTTC
len: 15; abundance: .; d_gene: TRBD2; v_gene: TRBV7-2; j_gene: TRBJ2-1; CDR3aa: CASLGGRGSYNEQFF; CDR3nt: TGTGCCAGCCTCGGGGGGAGGGGCAGTTACAATGAGCAGTTCTTC
len: 13; abundance: few; d_gene: .; v_gene: TRBV29-1; j_gene: TRBJ1-1; CDR3aa: CSVGLASNTEAFF; CDR3nt: TGCAGCGTTGGGTTGGCGTCGAACACTGAAGCTTTCTTT
len: 12; abundance: .; d_gene: TRBD1; v_gene: TRBV29-1; j_gene: TRBJ2-7; CDR3aa: CSDRGIHYEQYF; CDR3nt: TGCAGCGACAGGGGGATACACTACGAGCAGTACTTC
len: 12; abundance: few; d_gene: .; v_gene: TRBV29-1; j_gene: TRBJ2-7; CDR3aa: CSCGESGYEQYF; CDR3nt: TGCAGCTGTGGGGAATCCGGTTACGAGCAGTACTTC
len: 13; abundance: few; d_gene: .; v_gene: TRBV29-1; j_gene: TRBJ2-1; CDR3aa: CSVERGGYNEQFF; CDR3nt: TGCAGCGTTGAAAGGGGAGGATACAATGAGCAGTTCTTC
len: 16; abundance: few; d_gene: TRBD2; v_gene: TRBV29-1; j_gene: TRBJ2-1; CDR3aa: CSVNSRLAGLYNEQFF; CDR3nt: TGCAGCGTGAATTCCCGACTAGCGGGATTATACAATGAGCAGTTCTTC
len: 11; abundance: few; d_gene: .; v_gene: TRBV29-1; j_gene: TRBJ1-2; CDR3aa: CSVDIVGGYTF; CDR3nt: TGCAGCGTTGATATCGTAGGGGGCTACACCTTC
len: 15; abundance: few; d_gene: .; v_gene: TRBV6-5; j_gene: TRBJ2-5; CDR3aa: CASSYSHGVGETQYF; CDR3nt: TGTGCCAGCAGTTACTCGCACGGGGTGGGAGAGACCCAGTACTTC
len: 13; abundance: few; d_gene: .; v_gene: TRBV5-1; j_gene: TRBJ2-1; CDR3aa: CASSSEGYNEQFF; CDR3nt: TGCGCCAGCAGTTCGGAGGGTTACAATGAGCAGTTCTTC
len: 14; abundance: .; d_gene: .; v_gene: TRBV18; j_gene: TRBJ1-5; CDR3aa: CASSPKEFNQPQHF; CDR3nt: TGTGCCAGCTCACCAAAGGAGTTCAATCAGCCCCAGCATTTT
len: 15; abundance: .; d_gene: TRBD1; v_gene: TRBV7-9; j_gene: TRBJ2-1; CDR3aa: CASSPGQGRYNEQFF; CDR3nt: TGTGCCAGCAGCCCGGGACAGGGGAGGTACAATGAGCAGTTCTTC
len: 12; abundance: few; d_gene: .; v_gene: TRBV2; j_gene: TRBJ2-5; CDR3aa: CASAPARETQYF; CDR3nt: TGTGCCAGCGCACCAGCCCGGGAGACCCAGTACTTC
len: 12; abundance: .; d_gene: .; v_gene: TRBV7-3; j_gene: TRBJ2-2; CDR3aa: CASSDDAGELFF; CDR3nt: TGTGCCAGCAGCGACGATGCCGGGGAGCTGTTTTTT